The 23 T cell receptor beta chains below come from one sample, sequenced in a study of T cell responses to AZD1222 COVID-19 vaccine. Sequenced by immunoSEQ multiplex PCR; TCRdb stores in-frame clones only, minus some. This table holds about 140,000 clones, more than 85% found once. Specimen: peripheral blood, collected 28 days after the second AZD1222 dose. The receptors here all came from an adult who received the AZD1222 COVID-19 vaccine.

The chain combines TRBV6-6 with TRBJ2-1, with TRBD2 as a possible D gene (5 bases). The CDR3 consists of 17 residues. V lost 5 bases and J lost 4, with 21 bases in between. CDR1 and CDR2 from the germline V gene are MNHNY and SVGAGI (reference sequence). CDR3 bases: TGTGCCAGCAGTCCCGGGTTGGCGGGTCCGCCTTACAATGAGCAGTTCTTC. It encodes CASSPGLAGPPYNEQFF.

For this clone: One end of the junction varies from germline; a read error may be responsible. This chain's CDR3 is CASSHLLQVF. CDR3 nucleotide sequence: TGTGCCAGCAGTCACCTCCTTCAGGTTTTC. The rearrangement uses TRBV28 and TRBJ2-7, with D unclear. The V gene's germline CDR1 is MDHEN and CDR2 SYDVKM. The CDR3 extends over 10 amino acids.

The V call is TRBV15, the J call TRBJ1-4, with a weak D call TRBD1 (5 bases). The CDR3 runs to 17 residues. In germline, CDR1 is LNHNV, CDR2 YYDKDF (reference sequence). Trimming pared 1 base from V and 8 bases from J, leaving 20 bases between. CDR3 coding DNA: TGTGCCACCAGCAGAGGTCGGGGGAGTGATGGTTCGGAAAAACTGTTTTTT. This codes for CATSRGRGSDGSEKLFF.

J is TRBJ2-7 and V is TRBV19; D might be TRBD1 (6 bases). Germline assignment: CDR1 LNHDA and CDR2 SQIVND (reference sequence). Trimming cost V 3 bases and J 6 bases, with 15 bases left between them. The CDR3 loop spans 14 amino acids. The CDR3 bases are TGTGCCAGTAGTATTATGCTTGGGGGCGTCGAGCAGTACTTC. Translation gives CASSIMLGGVEQYF.

The rearrangement uses TRBV19 and TRBJ1-6; maybe TRBD1 (6 bases). Germline CDR1 and CDR2: LNHDA and SQIVND (reference sequence). This CDR3 region has 14 residues. V was cut by 3 bases and J by 7 bases, with 10 bases left in between. Here the CDR3 DNA reads TGTGCCAGTAGTATGCTGGACAGCAATTCACCCCTCCACTTT. It encodes CASSMLDSNSPLHF. Using reference TRBV19 and TRBJ1-6 for the parts outside the CDR3, the full variable domain is DGGITQSPKYLFRKEGQNVTLSCEQNLNHDAMYWYRQDPGQGLRLIYYSQIVNDFQKGDIAEGYSVSREKKESFPLTVTSAQKNPTAFYLCASSMLDSNSPLHFGNGTRLTVT.

The chain has TRBV3-1 (or the pseudogene TRBV3-2) and TRBJ2-2; D gene uncertain. V lost 1 base to trimming and J lost 7 bases, with 10 bases between them. In germline, CDR1 is LGHDT, CDR2 YNNKEL (reference sequence). CDR3 length equals 14 residues. This chain's CDR3 is CASSQGERNGELFF. The DNA of the CDR3 is TGTGCCAGCAGCCAAGGGGAAAGGAACGGGGAGCTGTTTTTT.

In nucleotides, the CDR3 is TGCGCCAGCAGCTTGGAAACAGGGGAATATGGCTACACCTTC. It specifies CASSLETGEYGYTF. The V gene is TRBV5-1, the J gene TRBJ1-2; 7 bases map to TRBD1. The CDR3 totals 14 residues. Germline V gene sequence: CDR1 SGHRS, CDR2 YFSETQ. The V segment lost 0 bases and the J segment 5 bases; nucleotides outside the gene matches: 4. The full variable domain, completed using reference TRBV5-1 and TRBJ1-2, is KAGVTQTPRYLIKTRGQQVTLSCSPISGHRSVSWYQQTPGQGLQFLFEYFSETQRNKGNFPGRFSGRQFSNSRSEMNVSTLELGDSALYLCASSLETGEYGYTFGSGTRLTVV.

The chain links TRBV28 to TRBJ2-7, with 10 bases identical to TRBD1. Trimming removed 8 bases from V and 1 base from J; junction bases left unmatched: 5. Germline values: CDR1 MDHEN, CDR2 SYDVKM. The CDR3 loop spans 14 amino acids. CDR3 DNA sequence: TGTGCCAGCGCCGGGACAGGGGAATCCTACGAGCAGTACTTC. Its translation is CASAGTGESYEQYF.

In DNA form, the CDR3 reads TGTGCCAGCTCACTGGGACAGATAAACTCTGGAAACACCATATATTTT. Translation gives CASSLGQINSGNTIYF. The V call is TRBV18, the J call TRBJ1-3; 7 bases are a match to TRBD1. CDR1 is KGHSH and CDR2 is LQKENI in the germline V gene. CDR3 length: 16 amino acids. J was trimmed by 0 bases and V by 4 bases; bases with no gene match: 6.

The chain joins TRBV19 to TRBJ2-6; D may be TRBD1 (6 bases). V lost 0 bases to trimming and J lost 2 bases, with 11 bases between them. The CDR3 covers 17 residues. Germline V gene lookup returns CDR1 LNHDA and CDR2 SQIVND (reference sequence). CDR3 coding DNA: TGTGCCAGTAGTATAGATCTCAGGGGAACTGGGGCCAACGTCCTGACTTTC. Its translation: CASSIDLRGTGANVLTF.

The CDR3 nucleotides read TGTGCCAGCTCACCCCAGGGCGGTAATTCACCCCTCCACTTT. Its translation: CASSPQGGNSPLHF. The chain employs TRBV18 and TRBJ1-6; D might be TRBD1 (5 bases). The V and J ends lost 3 bases and 6 bases respectively, with 9 bases between them. This CDR3 is 14 amino acids long. Germline V gene sequence: CDR1 KGHSH, CDR2 LQKENI.

The rearrangement joins TRBV7-8 to TRBJ1-1; the match to TRBD1 covers 9 bases. CDR3 length equals 16 residues. From germline, CDR1 is SGHVS and CDR2 FQNEAQ. Trimming cost V 5 bases and J 1 base; bases outside gene matches: 8. The chain's CDR3 is CASSRHRDRENTEAFF. CDR3 coding DNA: TGTGCCAGCAGCCGTCACCGGGACAGGGAGAACACTGAAGCTTTCTTT.

This clone was detected only once. The chain employs TRBV7-8 and TRBJ1-1; 10 bases line up with TRBD1. This CDR3 is 16 amino acids long. Germline values: CDR1 SGHVS, CDR2 FQNEAQ. Germline trimming cut 1 base from V and 0 bases from J; bases unmatched to any gene: 2. The CDR3 here is CASSLGGQGVNTEAFF. The CDR3 coding sequence is TGTGCCAGCAGCTTAGGCGGACAGGGGGTGAACACTGAAGCTTTCTTT.

The chain links TRBV7-2 to TRBJ2-2; 10 nucleotides match TRBD2. J lost 4 bases, V lost 2 bases, and 1 base had no gene match. Germline lookup yields CDR1 SGHTA and CDR2 FQGNSA. The CDR3 covers 15 residues. DNA of the CDR3: TGTGCCAGCAGCTTAACTAGCGGGACCACCGGGGAGCTGTTTTTT. Protein product: CASSLTSGTTGELFF.

This chain uses TRBV12-3 or TRBV12-4 with TRBJ2-7; either TRBD1 or TRBD2 may supply D (6 bases each). The CDR3 contains 13 residues. V was trimmed by 6 bases and J by 6 bases, leaving 15 bases between them. The CDR3 here is CASSKTGGTEQYF. CDR3 nucleotides: TGTGCCAGCAGCAAGACAGGAGGGACCGAGCAGTACTTC.

This rearrangement joins TRBV18 to TRBJ2-6; tentatively, D is TRBD1 (5 bases). Looked up from germline, CDR1 is KGHSH and CDR2 is LQKENI. The CDR3 consists of 15 residues. V was trimmed by 6 bases and J by 2 bases, leaving 11 bases between them. The DNA for the CDR3 is TGTGCCAGCTCCAGGGATTTTGCTGGGGCCAACGTCCTGACTTTC. This sequence encodes CASSRDFAGANVLTF.

The chain employs TRBV5-4 and TRBJ2-7, with D possibly being TRBD2 (6 bases). The germline V and J ends were trimmed by 1 base and 0 bases, with 17 bases remaining between them. Germline V CDR1 and CDR2: SGHNT, YYREEE (reference sequence). The CDR3 runs 17 residues. For the CDR3, the DNA is TGTGCCAGCAGCTTGATGGAGGGTCCCAAGAGCTCCTACGAGCAGTACTTC. This encodes CASSLMEGPKSSYEQYF.

J is TRBJ2-3 and V is TRBV27; D might be TRBD1 or TRBD2, each matching 5 bases. Trimming pared 3 bases from V and 10 bases from J, leaving 17 bases between. Germline V gene lookup returns CDR1 MNHEY and CDR2 SMNVEV (reference sequence). The CDR3 has 14 residues. The chain's CDR3 is CASSLEATGFAQYF. The CDR3 nucleotides are TGTGCCAGCAGTTTGGAGGCCACAGGATTTGCGCAGTATTTT.

The CDR3 loop is CASSNTGTGPTGELFF. CDR3 DNA: TGTGCCAGCAGCAACACCGGGACAGGGCCCACCGGGGAGCTGTTTTTT. This sequence joins TRBV28 and TRBJ2-2; 9 bases line up with TRBD1. This CDR3 is 16 amino acids long. CDR1 is MDHEN and CDR2 is SYDVKM in the germline V gene. The junction had 9 bases not matched to a gene; V was cut back by 6 bases and J by 4 bases.

The chain is built from TRBV9 and TRBJ1-2, with 11 bases matching TRBD1. V shed 7 bases and J 7 bases; nucleotides not matched to a gene: 0. CDR1 is SGDLS, CDR2 YYNGEE, per germline. This CDR3 has 11 amino acids. CDR3 residues: CASGTGGGYTF. The CDR3 nucleotides are TGTGCCAGCGGGACAGGGGGTGGCTACACCTTC.

The genes are TRBV28 and TRBJ1-2; TRBD1 is a possible D gene (6 bases). The CDR3 is 12 residues long. V shed 3 bases and J shed 4 bases, with 6 bases lying between them. Per the germline V gene, CDR1 is MDHEN and CDR2 is SYDVKM. CDR3 sequence (DNA): TGTGCCAGCAGTTTGGGGGCCTATGGCTACACCTTC. Encoded protein: CASSLGAYGYTF.

The gene calls are TRBV4-3 and TRBJ2-5; 11 nucleotides align to TRBD2. Trimming at V came to 0 bases and at J to 5 bases, leaving 5 bases not matched to a gene. In germline, CDR1 is LGHNA, CDR2 YSLEER. The CDR3 runs 16 residues. The CDR3 coding sequence is TGCGCCAGCAGCCAAGAGATCCCTAGCGGGAGGGAGACCCAGTACTTC. Amino acid sequence: CASSQEIPSGRETQYF.

The rearrangement links TRBV20-1 to TRBJ1-5; D possibly corresponds to TRBD1 (5 bases). This CDR3 spans 16 amino acids. The germline V gene has CDR1 DFQATT and CDR2 SNEGSKA (reference sequence). Trimming stripped 3 bases from V and 0 bases from J, with 15 bases between. CDR3 nucleotides: TGCAGTGCTAGTGCCTTGACAGCCTATAGCAATCAGCCCCAGCATTTT. This encodes CSASALTAYSNQPQHF.